This T cell receptor beta chain is from a study of cytomegalovirus exposure and HLA in healthy donors. CDR1 and CDR2 from the germline V gene are MGHRA and YSYEKL. The V end lost 2 bases, the J end lost 5 bases, and 9 bases lay between the germline ends. This CDR3 is 13 amino acids long. The assay was immunoSEQ multiplex PCR, and TCRdb's table has in-frame clones only and misses some. The sample yields about 150,000 clones, more than 70% seen once. Sequencing was carried out using PBMCs. The chain links TRBV4-1 to TRBJ1-2; no definite D call. The source is a human donor in good health. CDR3 protein: CASSQPGSYGYTF. The CDR3 DNA reads TGCGCCAGCAGCCAACCGGGTTCATATGGCTACACCTTC.